The 25 T cell receptor beta chains below come from one sample, sequenced in a study of shared clonotypes between healthy human individuals. Naive-designated CD8 cells lacked CD45RO, were positively enriched for CCR7, and omitted terminally differentiated effector memory CD45RA+ cells. Some clones are missing from TCRdb's copy, which holds only in-frame ones; the method was immunoSEQ multiplex PCR. The data show about 2,100,000 clones, approximately 94% seen once. Material: naive CD8+ T cells from PBMCs. The receptors come from a man younger than 35 in good health. Some clones in this sample may be carry-over from other donors' samples.

This rearrangement joins TRBV6-1 to TRBJ1-2; D gene uncertain. V lost 2 bases, J lost 4 bases, and 14 bases lay in between. The CDR3 runs 15 residues. Germline CDR1 is MNHNS and CDR2 is SASEGT. In DNA form, the CDR3 reads TGTGCCAGCAGTGAAATGGGCGGAGTCGGCTATGGCTACACCTTC. Translated: CASSEMGGVGYGYTF.

V and J are TRBV7-8 and TRBJ2-3, with TRBD2 identical over 10 bases. CDR3 size: 16 residues. Germline V gene sequence: CDR1 SGHVS, CDR2 FQNEAQ. The trim removed 1 base at V and 2 bases at J, leaving 3 bases unmatched. CDR3 bases: TGTGCCAGCAGCTTAGAACTAGCGGGATACACAGATACGCAGTATTTT. Protein: CASSLELAGYTDTQYF.

The V and J genes are TRBV10-2 and TRBJ2-1; possibly TRBD2 for D (5 bases). Trimming removed 9 bases from V and 9 bases from J, with 15 bases in between. This CDR3 has 12 residues. From germline, CDR1 is WSHSY and CDR2 SAAADI. CDR3 sequence: CASMNWGVEQFF. The CDR3 nucleotides read TGCGCCAGTATGAATTGGGGAGTTGAGCAGTTCTTC.

Concerning this clone itself: Other DNA sequences in the sample encode the same CDR3. The rearrangement joins TRBV7-9 to TRBJ2-1; D unresolved. This CDR3 region has 11 residues. V gave up 5 bases and J gave up 7 bases, with 6 bases separating them. The germline gives CDR1 SEHNR, CDR2 FQNEAQ (reference sequence). The CDR3 coding sequence is TGTGCCAGCAGCCGAAGTAATGAGCAGTTCTTC. Translating gives CASSRSNEQFF.

The chain recombines TRBV18 with TRBJ2-5; 11 nucleotides align to TRBD2. The CDR3 sequence is 16 residues long. The V and J ends lost 2 bases and 5 bases, in that order; junction bases with no gene match: 7. Germline values: CDR1 KGHSH, CDR2 LQKENI. CDR3 sequence reads: CASSPTSGSPWETQYF. The CDR3 bases are TGTGCCAGCTCACCAACTAGCGGGAGCCCCTGGGAGACCCAGTACTTC.

This clone is a singleton in its sample. The CDR3 reads CASSTQTVLGTDTQYF. The CDR3 nucleotides read TGTGCCAGCAGTACACAGACGGTACTGGGGACAGATACGCAGTATTTT. The chain is built from TRBV27 and TRBJ2-3; D not certain. From germline, CDR1 is MNHEY and CDR2 SMNVEV (reference sequence). CDR3 length: 16 amino acids. Trimming stripped 5 bases from V and 3 bases from J, with 18 bases between.

The chain uses TRBV30 and TRBJ2-3; no reliable D call. V gave up 0 bases and J gave up 6 bases, with 13 bases separating them. The CDR3 is 14 amino acids. In germline, CDR1 is GTSNPN, CDR2 SVGIG (reference sequence). CDR3 sequence: CAWSVIGGEDTQYF. The CDR3, as DNA: TGTGCCTGGAGTGTAATTGGCGGAGAGGATACGCAGTATTTT.

The genes are TRBV4-1 and TRBJ1-1, with D possibly TRBD1 on 5 matching bases. The CDR3 is 15 residues long. The V gene's germline CDR1 is MGHRA and CDR2 YSYEKL. V lost 4 bases and J lost 0, with 12 bases in between. The chain's CDR3 is CASSLVWGLNTEAFF. The CDR3 DNA follows: TGCGCCAGCAGCCTCGTTTGGGGACTGAACACTGAAGCTTTCTTT.

The count of this clone is one. This chain links TRBV7-9 with TRBJ1-1; D is unresolved. The CDR3 runs 17 residues. In germline, CDR1 is SEHNR, CDR2 FQNEAQ (reference sequence). V lost 5 bases, J lost 4 bases, and 23 bases lay in between. The CDR3 nucleotides are TGTGCCAGCAGCGTACCGGACGACGCAGCCCAGGTCACTGAAGCTTTCTTT. Amino acid sequence: CASSVPDDAAQVTEAFF.

This clone was counted a single time. V usage is TRBV28 and J usage is TRBJ2-1, with 10 positions matching TRBD2. V was clipped by 4 bases and J by 7 bases; unmatched bases: 4. The CDR3 totals 14 residues. Germline V gene sequence: CDR1 MDHEN, CDR2 SYDVKM. CDR3 loop: CASSWLAGDNEQFF. The CDR3 DNA is TGTGCCAGCAGTTGGCTAGCGGGAGATAATGAGCAGTTCTTC. Combining the CDR3 with reference TRBV28 and TRBJ2-1 gives the whole variable domain DVKVTQSSRYLVKRTGEKVFLECVQDMDHENMFWYRQDPGLGLRLIYFSYDVKMKEKGDIPEGYSVSREKKERFSLILESASTNQTSMYLCASSWLAGDNEQFFGPGTRLTVL.

The genes are TRBV27 and TRBJ2-3, with D possibly TRBD2 on 6 matching bases. The CDR3 contains 15 residues. The V end was cut by 0 bases, the J end by 5 bases, with 12 bases between. CDR1 MNHEY and CDR2 SMNVEV come from the germline V gene (reference sequence). DNA of the CDR3: TGTGCCAGCAGTTTATCTACGCGGCGGGAAGATACGCAGTATTTT. Translated: CASSLSTRREDTQYF.

V gene TRBV5-4 combines with J gene TRBJ2-1; TRBD2 aligns across 10 bases. The V gene end was trimmed by 0 bases and the J gene end by 6 bases; junction bases not matched to a gene: 12. CDR1 is SGHNT, CDR2 YYREEE, per germline (reference sequence). The CDR3 extends over 18 amino acids. DNA of the CDR3: TGTGCCAGCAGCTTGGGTTGGCGGCTAGCGGGAGAGGGCAATGAGCAGTTCTTC. Translation: CASSLGWRLAGEGNEQFF.

The CDR3 loop is CASSPWGTSGRGNNEQFF. The DNA for the CDR3 is TGCGCCAGCAGCCCGTGGGGGACTAGCGGGAGGGGTAACAATGAGCAGTTCTTC. This chain uses TRBV5-1 with TRBJ2-1; TRBD2 agrees at 16 bases. Germline lookup yields CDR1 SGHRS and CDR2 YFSETQ. V dropped 4 bases and J dropped 5; count of bases not matched to a gene: 9. The CDR3 consists of 18 residues. The full variable domain, with the rest looked up from reference TRBV5-1 and TRBJ2-1, is KAGVTQTPRYLIKTRGQQVTLSCSPISGHRSVSWYQQTPGQGLQFLFEYFSETQRNKGNFPGRFSGRQFSNSRSEMNVSTLELGDSALYLCASSPWGTSGRGNNEQFFGPGTRLTVL.

The V and J genes are TRBV5-6 and TRBJ1-2; tentative D call: TRBD1 (5 bases). Between the trimmed V and J ends, which lost 4 bases and 8 bases, there was a span of 15 bases. Germline loops: CDR1 SGHDT, CDR2 YYEEEE. This CDR3 spans 13 amino acids. The CDR3 coding sequence is TGTGCCAGCAGCACCGGGGGACCTAGCGGCTACACCTTC. Translated, it gives CASSTGGPSGYTF.

This clone has a single count. This sequence joins TRBV29-1 and TRBJ2-7; D is possibly TRBD1 or TRBD2 (5 bases each). Germline-derived CDR1 and CDR2 are SQVTM and ANQGSEA. V gave up 6 bases and J gave up 3 bases, with 18 bases separating them. The CDR3 is 14 residues long. The CDR3 here is CSVSKPGPFYEQYF. The CDR3 DNA sequence: TGCAGCGTGTCAAAACCGGGACCCTTCTACGAGCAGTACTTC.

The V gene is TRBV9, the J gene TRBJ2-7; no definite D call. The V and J ends lost 0 bases and 9 bases respectively, with 16 bases between them. The length of the CDR3 is 14 residues. The germline gives CDR1 SGDLS, CDR2 YYNGEE. The CDR3: CASSVEGLATGQYF. In DNA, the CDR3 is TGTGCCAGCAGCGTAGAAGGTTTGGCGACGGGGCAGTACTTC.

Notes on this clone: The germline gene is not matched at one end of the junction; a read error may be the cause. The same CDR3 can be traced to other DNA sequences in this sample. This rearrangement joins TRBV28 to TRBJ2-2, with D uncertain. The CDR3 is 12 amino acids. CDR1 and CDR2 from the germline V gene are MDHEN and SYDVKM. CDR3 in DNA: TGTGCCAGCAGTTTATCCCCCGGAGAGCTGTTTTTT. Its protein product is CASSLSPGELFF.

The CDR3 loop reads CASRRSINSNQPQHF. DNA for the CDR3: TGTGCCAGCAGGCGAAGCATTAATAGCAATCAGCCCCAGCATTTT. V is TRBV7-8 and J is TRBJ1-5; D is unresolved. The germline CDR1 and CDR2 sequences are SGHVS and FQNEAQ. V lost 6 bases to trimming and J lost 0 bases, with 12 bases between them. This CDR3 comprises 15 residues.

This chain connects TRBV4-1 to TRBJ2-1, with 10 bases identical to TRBD2. V was clipped by 0 bases and J by 7 bases; unmatched bases: 9. The CDR3 totals 17 residues. CDR1 and CDR2 (germline): MGHRA, YSYEKL. CDR3 amino acids: CASSQDEREGRRNEQFF. Here the CDR3 DNA reads TGCGCCAGCAGCCAAGACGAGCGGGAGGGCCGTAGGAATGAGCAGTTCTTC.

The rearrangement links TRBV29-1 to TRBJ2-1, with D perhaps TRBD1 (5 bases). V gave up 7 bases and J gave up 8 bases, with 12 bases separating them. Germline V gene data show CDR1 as SQVTM and CDR2 as ANQGSEA. This CDR3 comprises 11 residues. The CDR3 DNA is TGCAGCGCAGAACAGGCCCATGAGCAGTTCTTC. It translates to CSAEQAHEQFF.

The chain recombines TRBV27 with TRBJ2-2, with D hard to call. Trimming stripped 4 bases from V and 1 base from J, with 19 bases between. Germline loops: CDR1 MNHEY, CDR2 SMNVEV (reference sequence). There are 18 residues in the CDR3. CDR3 sequence (DNA): TGTGCCAGCAGTTCTAGGGCCCCTCCGTTCGGGAACACCGGGGAGCTGTTTTTT. The encoded protein is CASSSRAPPFGNTGELFF.

The V call is TRBV27, the J call TRBJ2-5, with 9 positions matching TRBD2. This CDR3 comprises 15 residues. V dropped 2 bases and J dropped 5; count of bases not matched to a gene: 6. Germline-derived CDR1 and CDR2 are MNHEY and SMNVEV (reference sequence). In DNA, the CDR3 is TGTGCCAGCAGTTTAGCGGGAGGGCCGGGGGAGACCCAGTACTTC. As protein: CASSLAGGPGETQYF.

CDR3 DNA: TGCAGCGTTGGTCCCGGATCGTTGAACACTGAAGCTTTCTTT. Protein sequence: CSVGPGSLNTEAFF. The chain employs TRBV29-1 and TRBJ1-1; D is unclear. From germline, CDR1 is SQVTM and CDR2 ANQGSEA. The CDR3 length is 14 residues. Trimming pared 4 bases from V and 0 bases from J, leaving 12 bases between.

The rearrangement links TRBV28 to TRBJ2-5, with D perhaps assigned TRBD1 or TRBD2 (5 bases each). The CDR3 is made up of 15 amino acids. The V gene lost 6 bases and the J gene lost 2 bases, with 16 bases spanning the gap. Germline V gene lookup returns CDR1 MDHEN and CDR2 SYDVKM. As DNA, the CDR3 is TGTGCCAGCAGCCCCCGGGACCGACTTCAAGAGACCCAGTACTTC. Residues: CASSPRDRLQETQYF.

This chain uses TRBV10-3 with TRBJ2-3; D unclear. Germline V lookup: CDR1 ENHRY, CDR2 SYGVKD. The CDR3 spans 18 residues. The V end lost 3 bases, the J end lost 3 bases, and 22 bases lay between the germline ends. The CDR3 region is CAISDRLSERIPTDTQYF. The CDR3 coding sequence is TGTGCCATCAGTGATAGGCTTTCGGAACGGATACCGACAGATACGCAGTATTTT.